Below, one T cell receptor beta chain is given with its context. This specimen comes from a study of shared clonotypes between healthy human individuals. Here immunoSEQ multiplex PCR was the method, and the copy in TCRdb shows in-frame clones only, minus some. The sample shows 600,000 to 750,000 clones, 72% of them seen only once. Sequences were obtained from memory CD4+ T cells sorted from blood. Regarding subset: CD45RA-negative fraction. The source is a woman aged 25 to 39 in good health.

As DNA, the CDR3 is TGTGCCAGCAGTGCCCGGACAGGAAATTTAAATGAGCAGTTCTTC. Amino acids: CASSARTGNLNEQFF. The gene calls are TRBV2 and TRBJ2-1, with 7 bases that match TRBD1. The J segment lost 7 bases and the V segment lost 4 bases, leaving 10 bases of the junction unmatched. The germline V gene has CDR1 SNHLY and CDR2 FYNNEI. This CDR3 is 15 amino acids long.